The 27 T cell receptor beta chains presented below share a single source sample, sequenced in a study of cytomegalovirus exposure and HLA in healthy donors (dated by TCRdb to about 2017). Library construction relied on the immunoSEQ multiplex PCR assay. For the multiplex PCR, a mixture combining 60 forward primers for TCR Vbeta segments and 13 reverse primers for TCR Jbeta segments was used. As stored in TCRdb, this immuneACCESS dataset retains in-frame rearrangements with V and J assigned. A fraction of the clones does not appear; measured against another copy, unresolved V genes explain less than half of the discrepancy, and the remainder lacks a known reason. For this sample there are roughly 110,000 clones; about 75% appear just once. Of the sample, 2.5% to 3% falls within the top ten clones. Source material: PBMCs. These receptor sequences come from a male donor in good health and CMV-seropositive.

The V and J genes are TRBV29-1 and TRBJ2-7, with D uncertain. CDR1 is SQVTM and CDR2 is ANQGSEA in the germline V gene. This CDR3 has 15 amino acids. The V end lost 3 bases, the J end lost 0 bases, and 15 bases lay between the germline ends. The CDR3 bases are TGCAGCGTTGAGATAGTATCCCTGAGCTCCTACGAGCAGTACTTC. Amino acid sequence: CSVEIVSLSSYEQYF.

The V gene is TRBV7-9, the J gene TRBJ1-5; the D gene is possibly TRBD1 (6 bases). CDR1 is SEHNR and CDR2 is FQNEAQ in the germline V gene (reference sequence). V was clipped by 5 bases and J by 4 bases, with 9 bases between them. The CDR3 consists of 13 residues. The CDR3 protein is CASSAGQNQPQHF. In DNA, the CDR3 is TGTGCCAGCAGCGCCGGACAGAATCAGCCCCAGCATTTT.

The chain links TRBV9 to TRBJ2-2; TRBD2 is a possible D gene (6 bases). The V end was cut by 0 bases, the J end by 7 bases, with 16 bases between. The germline CDR1 and CDR2 sequences are SGDLS and YYNGEE. The CDR3 has 16 residues. The CDR3 spells CASSVVPWQGGGELFF. CDR3 nucleotides: TGTGCCAGCAGCGTAGTGCCCTGGCAGGGAGGCGGGGAGCTGTTTTTT.

In its sample, this clone was seen a few times. This chain uses TRBV4-1 with TRBJ2-3; 8 bases fit TRBD2. Trimming cost V 2 bases and J 2 bases; bases outside gene matches: 6. The CDR3 runs 16 residues. The germline V gene has CDR1 MGHRA and CDR2 YSYEKL. The CDR3 nucleotides are TGCGCCAGCAGCCAACCCCCGGGGGGGATCACAGATACGCAGTATTTT. Amino acids: CASSQPPGGITDTQYF.

This clone was observed once. The genes are TRBV2 and TRBJ1-2, with 9 positions matching TRBD1. V lost 5 bases, J lost 8 bases, and 9 bases stayed unmatched. This CDR3 is 14 amino acids long. CDR1 is SNHLY and CDR2 is FYNNEI in the germline V gene. CDR3 sequence (DNA): TGTGCCAGCAGTCCCATCACAGGGGGCGCCGGCTACACCTTC. As protein: CASSPITGGAGYTF.

V gene TRBV11-2 combines with J gene TRBJ2-2, with 7 bases fitting TRBD2. The ends lost 7 bases at V and 6 bases at J; junction bases unmatched: 14. Germline values: CDR1 SGHAT, CDR2 FQNNGV. The length of the CDR3 is 16 residues. For the CDR3, the DNA is TGTGCCAGCATGTTATGGGGACTAAGTGGTGCCGGGGAGCTGTTTTTT. This sequence encodes CASMLWGLSGAGELFF. The full variable domain, completed using reference TRBV11-2 and TRBJ2-2, is EAGVAQSPRYKIIEKRQSVAFWCNPISGHATLYWYQQILGQGPKLLIQFQNNGVVDDSQLPKDRFSAERLKGVDSTLKIQPAKLEDSAVYLCASMLWGLSGAGELFFGEGSRLTVL.

J is TRBJ2-1 and V is TRBV27, with 7 nucleotides matching TRBD2. The CDR3 sequence is 14 residues long. The germline V gene has CDR1 MNHEY and CDR2 SMNVEV (reference sequence). V lost 4 bases and J lost 4; bases outside the gene matches: 4. The CDR3 here is CASSWGGLYNEQFF. As DNA, the CDR3 is TGTGCCAGCAGTTGGGGGGGACTATACAATGAGCAGTTCTTC.

The DNA for the CDR3 is TGTGCCAGCAGTTTAACTCATTCACCCCTCCACTTT. Translation gives CASSLTHSPLHF. The V gene is TRBV28, the J gene TRBJ1-6; D is unresolved. CDR1 and CDR2 from the germline V gene are MDHEN and SYDVKM. V shed 2 bases and J shed 8 bases, with 4 bases lying between them. This CDR3 is built from 12 residues.

CDR3 nucleotides: TGCGCCAGCAGCTTGGTTGCGGGTAACACCGGGGAGCTGTTTTTT. This codes for CASSLVAGNTGELFF. The V and J genes are TRBV5-1 and TRBJ2-2; a possible D gene is TRBD2 (5 bases). Trimming left V 0 bases short and J 2 bases short, with 8 bases between. Germline assignment: CDR1 SGHRS and CDR2 YFSETQ. The CDR3 has 15 residues.

This clone was picked up a small number of times. The rearrangement links TRBV5-1 to TRBJ2-7; 11 nucleotides align to TRBD2. The ends lost 2 bases at V and 5 bases at J; junction bases unmatched: 12. The CDR3 sequence is 17 residues long. The germline CDR1 and CDR2 sequences are SGHRS and YFSETQ. The CDR3 is CASSLTRTSGLKNEQYF. CDR3 sequence (DNA): TGCGCCAGCAGCTTAACTCGGACTAGCGGGTTAAAGAACGAGCAGTACTTC.

This clone occurred once. The chain is built from TRBV15 and TRBJ2-7; possibly TRBD2 for D (6 bases). The ends were cut back, 0 bases at V and 4 bases at J, with 16 bases in the middle. The CDR3 is 16 amino acids. Germline V lookup: CDR1 LNHNV, CDR2 YYDKDF (reference sequence). The CDR3 coding sequence is TGTGCCACCAGCAGAGATGTGGAGGGAAAGTCGTACGAGCAGTACTTC. As protein: CATSRDVEGKSYEQYF.

The chain employs TRBV6-5 and TRBJ2-5; D perhaps matches TRBD2 (6 bases). CDR1 MNHEY and CDR2 SVGAGI come from the germline V gene. This CDR3 is built from 15 residues. The V gene lost 5 bases and the J gene lost 0 bases, with 13 bases spanning the gap. The CDR3 protein is CASSAPRDYQETQYF. The DNA of the CDR3 is TGTGCCAGCAGTGCCCCTCGGGACTACCAAGAGACCCAGTACTTC.

V and J are TRBV19 and TRBJ1-1; D is ambiguous. The CDR3 loop spans 15 amino acids. From germline, CDR1 is LNHDA and CDR2 SQIVND (reference sequence). Trimming removed 5 bases from V and 5 bases from J, with 18 bases in between. The CDR3 coding sequence is TGTGCCAGTAGTGCCCGAGGGCTCTTAGGAACTGAAGCTTTCTTT. It encodes CASSARGLLGTEAFF. Full variable domain (remainder filled in from reference TRBV19 and TRBJ1-1): DGGITQSPKYLFRKEGQNVTLSCEQNLNHDAMYWYRQDPGQGLRLIYYSQIVNDFQKGDIAEGYSVSREKKESFPLTVTSAQKNPTAFYLCASSARGLLGTEAFFGQGTRLTVV.

This clone was seen a single time. The chain carries TRBV7-9 and TRBJ2-7, with 8 bases fitting TRBD2. The germline V gene has CDR1 SEHNR and CDR2 FQNEAQ (reference sequence). This CDR3 contains 16 residues. Germline trimming cut 5 bases from V and 6 bases from J; bases unmatched to any gene: 15. The CDR3 sequence: CASSPPTGTSSGEQYF. DNA for the CDR3: TGTGCCAGCAGCCCCCCCACCGGGACTAGTAGTGGCGAGCAGTACTTC.

The chain recombines TRBV4-1 with TRBJ2-2; 11 nucleotides agree with TRBD2. This CDR3 has 18 residues. J was trimmed by 7 bases and V by 0 bases; bases with no gene match: 10. Per germline, CDR1 MGHRA and CDR2 YSYEKL. As DNA, the CDR3 is TGCGCCAGCAGCCAAGACAGGCTAGCGGGGGGTGTGGACGGGGAGCTGTTTTTT. It specifies CASSQDRLAGGVDGELFF.

The rearrangement joins TRBV7-9 to TRBJ2-2; the D gene is possibly TRBD2 (5 bases). From germline, CDR1 is SEHNR and CDR2 FQNEAQ (reference sequence). V was trimmed by 5 bases and J by 3 bases, leaving 13 bases between them. The length of the CDR3 is 15 residues. The DNA of the CDR3 is TGTGCCAGCAGCGCCAGGACTTCCCACACCGGGGAGCTGTTTTTT. Translation gives CASSARTSHTGELFF.

The chain joins TRBV5-1 to TRBJ2-3; D might be TRBD2 (5 bases). V was cut by 0 bases and J by 2 bases, with 7 bases left in between. The germline V gene encodes CDR1 SGHRS and CDR2 YFSETQ. The CDR3 extends over 14 amino acids. Written as DNA, the CDR3 is TGCGCCAGCAGCTTGGAGCGGCCCACAGATACGCAGTATTTT. Translation: CASSLERPTDTQYF.

The chain recombines TRBV5-1 with TRBJ2-5, with 8 bases that match TRBD1. With the DNA end fitting TRBJ2-7 better, the J assignment may be wrong. Germline V CDR1 and CDR2: SGHRS, YFSETQ. There are 15 residues in the CDR3. In DNA form, the CDR3 reads TGCGCCAGCAGCTTTAGGACAGGGAGCTCCTACGAGCAGTACTTC. This sequence encodes CASSFRTGSSYEQYF.

The chain couples TRBV6-5 to TRBJ2-7; possibly TRBD1 for D (5 bases). Germline V gene sequence: CDR1 MNHEY, CDR2 SVGAGI. The length of the CDR3 is 13 residues. V lost 4 bases and J lost 2, with 9 bases in between. The DNA for the CDR3 is TGTGCCAGCAGTTTGGGGCAGACCTACGAGCAGTACTTC. This sequence encodes CASSLGQTYEQYF.

The chain is built from TRBV7-2 and TRBJ2-3; 9 nucleotides agree with TRBD1. Unmatched junction bases numbered 6, after V lost 5 bases and J lost 6 bases. Germline V gene sequence: CDR1 SGHTA, CDR2 FQGNSA. The CDR3 totals 14 residues. DNA of the CDR3: TGTGCCAGCAGCCCCGGGACAGGGACGGATACGCAGTATTTT. It encodes CASSPGTGTDTQYF. Full variable domain (rest looked up from reference TRBV7-2 and TRBJ2-3): GAGVSQSPSNKVTEKGKDVELRCDPISGHTALYWYRQSLGQGLEFLIYFQGNSAPDKSGLPSDRFSAERTGGSVSTLTIQRTQQEDSAVYLCASSPGTGTDTQYFGPGTRLTVL.

The rearrangement links TRBV2 to TRBJ2-3, with TRBD2 matching 8 bases. Germline V gene data show CDR1 as SNHLY and CDR2 as FYNNEI. The length of the CDR3 is 16 residues. Trimming at V came to 6 bases and at J to 2 bases, leaving 10 bases not matched to a gene. The CDR3 spells CASRGYRGGPTDTQYF. CDR3 bases: TGTGCCAGCAGGGGGTATCGGGGGGGCCCCACAGATACGCAGTATTTT.

The genes are TRBV29-1 and TRBJ2-7; D may be TRBD1 (7 bases). V lost 6 bases and J lost 2, with 20 bases in between. This CDR3 region has 15 residues. In germline, CDR1 is SQVTM, CDR2 ANQGSEA. The CDR3 DNA reads as TGCAGCGTGAAGGGGGGTGACAGGGACCCCTACGAGCAGTACTTC. Protein: CSVKGGDRDPYEQYF.

V gene TRBV15 combines with J gene TRBJ2-7; 12 bases fit TRBD2. This CDR3 has 15 amino acids. V lost 0 bases and J lost 5; bases outside the gene matches: 2. Per the germline V gene, CDR1 is LNHNV and CDR2 is YYDKDF (reference sequence). CDR3 nucleotides: TGTGCCACCAGCAGAGACCCTAGCGGGGGGGACGAGCAGTACTTC. This translates into CATSRDPSGGDEQYF. Combining the CDR3 with reference TRBV15 and TRBJ2-7 gives the whole variable domain DAMVIQNPRYQVTQFGKPVTLSCSQTLNHNVMYWYQQKSSQAPKLLFHYYDKDFNNEADTPDNFQSRRPNTSFCFLDIRSPGLGDTAMYLCATSRDPSGGDEQYFGPGTRLTVT.

The CDR3 sequence: CASSPTGRGADTEAFF. The DNA for the CDR3 is TGTGCCAGCAGCCCTACTGGCAGGGGCGCGGACACTGAAGCTTTCTTT. This chain connects TRBV7-9 to TRBJ1-1, with D possibly being TRBD1 (6 bases). Germline V gene data show CDR1 as SEHNR and CDR2 as FQNEAQ (reference sequence). V was pared by 5 bases and J by 3 bases, with 19 bases between. This CDR3 spans 16 amino acids.

This chain connects TRBV2 to TRBJ2-7, with a possible D match to TRBD1 (6 bases). Germline V gene lookup returns CDR1 SNHLY and CDR2 FYNNEI. The V and J ends lost 4 bases and 9 bases respectively, with 16 bases between them. The CDR3 has 13 residues. The CDR3 region is CASSVRGLSGQYF. The DNA of the CDR3 is TGTGCCAGCAGTGTAAGGGGGTTAAGCGGGCAGTACTTC.

V gene TRBV12-5 combines with J gene TRBJ2-1, with D perhaps matching TRBD2 (5 bases). CDR1 and CDR2 (germline): LGHNT, FRNRAP. Trimming pared 5 bases from V and 9 bases from J, leaving 11 bases between. The CDR3 loop spans 12 amino acids. CDR3 nucleotides: TGTGCTAGTGGTCCCCATGGAGGTGAGCAGTTCTTC. This gives the protein CASGPHGGEQFF. Full variable domain (missing parts from reference TRBV12-5 and TRBJ2-1): DARVTQTPRHKVTEMGQEVTMRCQPILGHNTVFWYRQTMMQGLELLAYFRNRAPLDDSGMPKDRFSAEMPDATLATLKIQPSEPRDSAVYFCASGPHGGEQFFGPGTRLTVL.

This clone was detected a few times. This rearrangement joins TRBV10-3 to TRBJ2-7, with D unresolved. Per the germline V gene, CDR1 is ENHRY and CDR2 is SYGVKD. Trimming shortened V by 3 bases and J by 2 bases, and 17 bases separated the two germline ends. The CDR3 runs 16 residues. The CDR3 is CAISDEVSSMAYEQYF. CDR3 sequence (DNA): TGTGCCATCAGTGATGAGGTCAGTTCCATGGCCTACGAGCAGTACTTC.